This T cell receptor (beta chain) was sequenced in a study of T cells in Graves' hyperthyroidism and ophthalmopathy. Uncontrolled infection, other autoimmune disease, pregnancy and lactation each barred patients from inclusion. The PBMCs had their origin in 7.5 to 10 ml of fresh peripheral blood. Study observations and caveats: Most thyroid clonotypes expanded above 0.001 were also detected in blood.

The table lists this clonotype with many counts. Its antigen is undetermined. Amplified regions were TCR beta CDR3 sequences from RNA transcripts. HTBI primers drove first-round RT-PCR of the TCR CDR3. In TCRdb, the multiplex PCR reads were re-called with MiXCR into one record per CDR3 protein. The sample consists of 650,000 to 700,000 distinct CDR3 sequences, 17% of them appearing once. The CDR3 has 16 residues. V lost 5 bases, J lost 0 bases, and 7 bases stayed unmatched. The germline gives CDR1 SNHLY, CDR2 FYNNEI. The sequencing sample was made of blood. The source is a man in his fifties with Graves' hyperthyroidism. The chain is built from TRBV2 and TRBJ2-3; 8 bases line up with TRBD1. The CDR3 reads CASSPGQVRSTDTQYF. The CDR3 coding sequence is TGTGCCAGCAGTCCGGGACAGGTTAGGAGCACAGATACGCAGTATTTT.